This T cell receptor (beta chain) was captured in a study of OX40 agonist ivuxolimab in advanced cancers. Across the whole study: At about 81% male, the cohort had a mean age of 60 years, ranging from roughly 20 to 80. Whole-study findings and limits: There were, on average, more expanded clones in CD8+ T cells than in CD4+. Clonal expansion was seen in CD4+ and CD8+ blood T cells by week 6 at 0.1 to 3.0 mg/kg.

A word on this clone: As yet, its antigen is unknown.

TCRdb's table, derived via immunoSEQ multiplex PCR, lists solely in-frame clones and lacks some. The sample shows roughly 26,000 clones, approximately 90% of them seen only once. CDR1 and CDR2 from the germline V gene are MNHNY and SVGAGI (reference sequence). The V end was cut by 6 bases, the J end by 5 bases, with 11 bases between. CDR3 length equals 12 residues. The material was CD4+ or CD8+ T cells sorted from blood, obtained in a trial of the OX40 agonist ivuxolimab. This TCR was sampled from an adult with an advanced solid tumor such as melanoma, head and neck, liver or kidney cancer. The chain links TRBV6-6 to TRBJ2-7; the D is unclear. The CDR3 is CASSPGPHEQYF. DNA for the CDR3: TGTGCCAGCAGCCCCGGGCCCCACGAGCAGTACTTC.